Listed below are T cell receptor beta chains from one sample, sequenced in a study of blood T cells in healthy people across ages. A single record per CDR3 protein comes from TCRdb applying MiXCR to the 5' RACE reads. The sample yields some 1,500,000 distinct CDR3 sequences, approximately 43% seen once. Sequenced: blood. All receptors derive from a woman in her late teens or twenties in good health. Both conserved end residues are part of each CDR3. The D gene is left open where the match is weak. Clone size is shown for a subset of rows, as once, few, many or a class of expanded clone.

TRBD1	18	TRBV6-1	TRBJ2-1	-	CASSEAGQGLIKVGEQFF	TGTGCCAGCAGTGAAGCCGGACAGGGGTTGATTAAAGTGGGTGAGCAGTTCTTC
-	14	TRBV25-1	TRBJ2-3	few	CASSEFTYTDTQYF	TGTGCCAGCAGTGAATTTACTTACACAGATACGCAGTATTTT
-	14	TRBV11-1	TRBJ2-3	-	CASEGRLHTDTQYF	TGTGCCAGCGAAGGACGACTCCATACAGATACGCAGTATTTT
-	13	TRBV29-1	TRBJ1-5	few	CSVATREGQPQHF	TGCAGCGTTGCCACCAGGGAGGGACAGCCCCAGCATTTT
-	11	TRBV7-2	TRBJ1-2	few	CASRQTAGYTF	TGTGCCAGCAGACAGACCGCGGGCTACACCTTC
TRBD2	17	TRBV2	TRBJ2-1	-	CASSVPGLAGAPNEQFF	TGTGCCAGCAGTGTCCCGGGACTAGCGGGAGCCCCCAATGAGCAGTTCTTC
-	13	TRBV5-1	TRBJ2-7	few	CASSAGDGYKQYF	TGCGCCAGCAGCGCCGGGGACGGGTATAAGCAGTACTTC
-	14	TRBV7-2	TRBJ2-7	-	CASRLGARAYEQYF	TGTGCCAGCAGGTTAGGAGCCAGAGCCTACGAGCAGTACTTC
TRBD1	14	TRBV7-8	TRBJ2-5	many	CASSGRDRQETQYF	TGTGCCAGCAGCGGCCGGGACAGACAAGAGACCCAGTACTTC
-	12	TRBV29-1	TRBJ2-2	-	CSVEEETGELFF	TGCAGCGTTGAAGAGGAAACCGGGGAGCTGTTTTTT
-	14	TRBV5-1	TRBJ1-2	-	CASSVGSLNYGYTF	TGCGCCAGCAGCGTGGGTAGCCTTAACTACGGCTACACCTTC
-	15	TRBV6-2/TRBV6-3	TRBJ2-5	-	CASSPTRQGRETQYF	TGTGCCAGCAGTCCAACAAGGCAGGGAAGGGAGACCCAGTACTTC
TRBD2	16	TRBV28	TRBJ2-1	-	CASTLTPPGRDNEQFF	TGTGCCAGCACCTTAACCCCACCCGGGAGGGACAATGAGCAGTTCTTC
-	14	TRBV27	TRBJ2-2	-	CASNLGPNTGELFF	TGTGCCAGCAACCTCGGACCGAACACCGGGGAGCTGTTTTTT
-	14	TRBV29-1	TRBJ2-3	-	CSVEEVGGRDTQYF	TGCAGCGTTGAAGAGGTAGGGGGTCGTGATACGCAGTATTTT
TRBD2	16	TRBV7-2	TRBJ2-3	once	CASSSSWGSGGDTQYF	TGTGCCAGCAGCTCTAGCTGGGGGAGCGGGGGAGATACGCAGTATTTT
TRBD2	15	TRBV27	TRBJ2-7	-	CASSISGTRAREQYF	TGTGCCAGCAGTATATCCGGGACTAGGGCACGTGAGCAGTACTTC
TRBD2	15	TRBV12-3/TRBV12-4	TRBJ2-7	few	CASSPQAGGTHEQYF	TGTGCCAGCAGTCCCCAAGCGGGAGGGACCCACGAGCAGTACTTC
TRBD2	15	TRBV13	TRBJ2-7	-	CASSFSGRVSYEQYF	TGTGCCAGCAGCTTTAGCGGGAGGGTCTCCTACGAGCAGTACTTC
-	15	TRBV5-1	TRBJ1-6	-	CASSLPTGFDSPLHF	TGCGCCAGCAGCTTGCCTACAGGGTTTGACTCACCCCTCCACTTT
-	14	TRBV5-1	TRBJ2-5	-	CASSLAAGKLEQYF	TGCGCCAGCAGCTTGGCCGCGGGAAAACTAGAGCAGTACTTC
TRBD2	14	TRBV20-1	TRBJ2-1	many	CSAGLAGGANEQFF	TGCAGTGCTGGCCTAGCGGGAGGAGCAAATGAGCAGTTCTTC